This T cell receptor (beta chain) was retrieved from a study of shared clonotypes between healthy human individuals. For the study at large: Donors consisted of a couple of women and a few men between 18 and 49. Study results and limitations: Sampling covered blood only; tissue repertoires likely differ.

Naive CD8 isolation took CD45RO-negative cells positively selected for CCR7 and excluded terminally differentiated effector memory CD45RA+ cells. CDR1 is MNHNY, CDR2 SVGAGI, per germline (reference sequence). V was clipped by 5 bases and J by 4 bases, with 14 bases between them. The CDR3 contains 15 residues. Comment on this clone: Antigen specificity is unknown.

Genomic DNA of every subset was divided equally among multiple immunoSEQ plates. Profiling relied on immunoSEQ multiplex PCR, and the TCRdb table lists in-frame clones only, not all of them. The repertoire has some 2.1 million clones, around 96% of them found once; the top ten carry around 1.1%. The TCR sequence derives from a man in his late teens or twenties in good health. Material: naive CD8+ T cells sorted from blood. The rearrangement joins TRBV6-6 to TRBJ2-2; perhaps TRBD2 as D (5 bases). As DNA, the CDR3 is TGTGCCAGCAGTCGCCTCGGGGAGTCCACCGGGGAGCTGTTTTTT. Residues: CASSRLGESTGELFF.